This TCR beta chain emerged from a study of post-analysis software for immune sequencing data. Study summary: The courses of disease that were included comprised relapsing-remitting, secondary progressive and progressive-relapsing multiple sclerosis. Findings and caveats of the study: Strong same-batch co-clustering of samples appeared with F measure clustering. TRBV5-6, TRBV5-1 and TRBV20-1 belonged to a set of about 5 TRBV segments that were more frequent in patients than controls. Those with multiple sclerosis, the patient group, showed significantly lower normalized Chao1 diversity than controls.

TCR beta cDNA libraries had unique molecular identifiers. Starting from approximately 1 to 10 million T cells, the study yielded 460,000 or so cDNA molecules. TCRdb reprocessed the PCR reads with MiXCR, giving one entry per CDR3 protein. The sample comprises about 460,000 distinct CDR3 sequences, roughly 46% of which are singletons, and 12% rests with the top ten. This clonotype was picked up one time. Its antigen is still unknown. The CDR3 totals 16 residues. V was pared by 6 bases and J by 0 bases, with 16 bases between. The V gene's germline CDR1 is MNHEY and CDR2 SMNVEV (reference sequence). The sequenced sample was blood. The receptor's source is a girl aged 5-17 years with multiple sclerosis. The rearrangement joins TRBV27 to TRBJ2-3, with D possibly matching TRBD1 (5 bases). CDR3 nucleotide sequence: TGTGCCAGCAGACCTCGACAGTACCCTAGCACAGATACGCAGTATTTT. It encodes CASRPRQYPSTDTQYF.